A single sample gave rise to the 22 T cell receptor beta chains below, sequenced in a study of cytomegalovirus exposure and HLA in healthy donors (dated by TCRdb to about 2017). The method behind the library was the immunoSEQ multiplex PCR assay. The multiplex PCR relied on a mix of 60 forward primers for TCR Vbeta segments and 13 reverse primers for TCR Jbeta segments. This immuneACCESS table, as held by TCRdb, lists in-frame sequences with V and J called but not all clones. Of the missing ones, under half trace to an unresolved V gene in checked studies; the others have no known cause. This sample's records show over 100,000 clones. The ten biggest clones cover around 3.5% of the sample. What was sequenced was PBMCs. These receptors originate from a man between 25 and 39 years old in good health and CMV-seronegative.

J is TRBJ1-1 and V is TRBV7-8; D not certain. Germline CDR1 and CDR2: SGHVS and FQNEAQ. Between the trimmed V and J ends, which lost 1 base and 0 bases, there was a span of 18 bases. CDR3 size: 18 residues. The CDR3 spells CASSLVRGDLLMNTEAFF. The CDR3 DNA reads TGTGCCAGCAGCTTAGTACGGGGAGACCTACTAATGAACACTGAAGCTTTCTTT. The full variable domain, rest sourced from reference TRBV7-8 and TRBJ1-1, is GAGVSQSPRYKVAKRGQDVALRCDPISGHVSLFWYQQALGQGPEFLTYFQNEAQLDKSGLPSDRFFAERPEGSVSTLKIQRTQQEDSAVYLCASSLVRGDLLMNTEAFFGQGTRLTVV.

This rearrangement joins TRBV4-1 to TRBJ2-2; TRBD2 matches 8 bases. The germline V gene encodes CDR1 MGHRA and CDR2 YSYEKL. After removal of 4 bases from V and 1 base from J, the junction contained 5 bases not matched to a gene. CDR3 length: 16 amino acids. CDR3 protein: CASSRSGLVNTGELFF. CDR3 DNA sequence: TGCGCCAGCAGCCGTTCGGGACTAGTGAACACCGGGGAGCTGTTTTTT.

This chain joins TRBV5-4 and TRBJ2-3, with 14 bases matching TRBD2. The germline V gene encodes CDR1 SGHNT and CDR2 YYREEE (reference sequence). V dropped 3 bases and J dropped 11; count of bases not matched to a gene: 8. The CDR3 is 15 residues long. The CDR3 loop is CASSSTGTSGGRQYF. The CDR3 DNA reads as TGTGCCAGCAGCTCAACCGGGACTAGCGGGGGTCGGCAGTATTTT.

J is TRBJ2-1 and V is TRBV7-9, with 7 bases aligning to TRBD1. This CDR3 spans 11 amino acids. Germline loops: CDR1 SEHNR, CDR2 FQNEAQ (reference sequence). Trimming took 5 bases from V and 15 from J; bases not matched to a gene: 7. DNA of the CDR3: TGTGCCAGCAGCCCTGACAGGGTCGGGTTCTTC. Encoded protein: CASSPDRVGFF.

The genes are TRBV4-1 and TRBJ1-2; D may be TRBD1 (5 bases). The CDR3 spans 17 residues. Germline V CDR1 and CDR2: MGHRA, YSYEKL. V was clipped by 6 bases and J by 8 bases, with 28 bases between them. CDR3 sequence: CASRLLQMGTVAGGYTF. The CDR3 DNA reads TGCGCCAGCAGACTCTTGCAGATGGGGACGGTGGCGGGAGGCTACACCTTC.

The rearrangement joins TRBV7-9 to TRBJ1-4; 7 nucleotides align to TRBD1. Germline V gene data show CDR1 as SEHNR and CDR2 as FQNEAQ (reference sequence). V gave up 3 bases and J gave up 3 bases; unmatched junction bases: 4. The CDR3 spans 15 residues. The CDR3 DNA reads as TGTGCCAGCAGCTTGGGGGACAGATCTAATGAAAAACTGTTTTTT. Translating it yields CASSLGDRSNEKLFF.

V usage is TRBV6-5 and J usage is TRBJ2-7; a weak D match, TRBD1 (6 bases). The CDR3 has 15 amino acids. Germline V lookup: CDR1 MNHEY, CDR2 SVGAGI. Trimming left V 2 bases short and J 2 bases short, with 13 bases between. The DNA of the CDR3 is TGTGCCAGCAGTTACACGTTCGGACAGCCCTACGAGCAGTACTTC. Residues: CASSYTFGQPYEQYF.

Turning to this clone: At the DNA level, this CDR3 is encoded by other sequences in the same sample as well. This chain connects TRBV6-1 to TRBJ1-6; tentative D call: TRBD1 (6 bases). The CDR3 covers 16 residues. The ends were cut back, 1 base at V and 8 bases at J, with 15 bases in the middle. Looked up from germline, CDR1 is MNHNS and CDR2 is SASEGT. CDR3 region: CASSEVPRGSDSPLHF. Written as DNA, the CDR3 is TGTGCCAGCAGTGAAGTCCCCAGGGGATCGGATTCACCCCTCCACTTT.

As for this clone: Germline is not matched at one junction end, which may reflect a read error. The CDR3 loop is CASSRGAGSCGYTF. The CDR3 nucleotides are TGCGCTAGCAGCCGGGGGGCTGGGAGCTGTGGCTACACCTTC. The J gene is TRBJ1-2, the V gene TRBV5-1; possible D gene TRBD1, 6 bases. The germline CDR1 and CDR2 sequences are SGHRS and YFSETQ. This CDR3 has 14 amino acids.

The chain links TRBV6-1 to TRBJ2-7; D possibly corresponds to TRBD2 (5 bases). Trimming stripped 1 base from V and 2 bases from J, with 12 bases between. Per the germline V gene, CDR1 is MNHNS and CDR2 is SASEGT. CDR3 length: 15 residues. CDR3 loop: CASSEGHAGPYEQYF. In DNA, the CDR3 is TGTGCCAGCAGTGAAGGGCACGCGGGCCCCTACGAGCAGTACTTC.

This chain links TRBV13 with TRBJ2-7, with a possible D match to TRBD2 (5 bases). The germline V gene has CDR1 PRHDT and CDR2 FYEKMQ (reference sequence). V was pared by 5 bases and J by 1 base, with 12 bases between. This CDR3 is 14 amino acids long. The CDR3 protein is CASSPSRGSYEQYF. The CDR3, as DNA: TGTGCCAGCAGCCCTTCTCGGGGTTCCTACGAGCAGTACTTC.

CDR3 sequence: CASSSGGQGSNSPLHF. Here the CDR3 DNA reads TGTGCCAGCAGCTCCGGGGGACAGGGAAGTAATTCACCCCTCCACTTT. The chain employs TRBV5-4 and TRBJ1-6, with TRBD1 identical over 9 bases. Germline CDR1 reads SGHNT; CDR2 reads YYREEE (reference sequence). J gave up 6 bases and V 3 bases, and 7 bases lay outside the gene matches. The CDR3 totals 16 residues.

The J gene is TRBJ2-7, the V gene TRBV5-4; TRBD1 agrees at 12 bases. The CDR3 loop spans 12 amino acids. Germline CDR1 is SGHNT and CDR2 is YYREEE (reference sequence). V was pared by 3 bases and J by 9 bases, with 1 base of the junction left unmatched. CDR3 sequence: CASSSGQGAQYF. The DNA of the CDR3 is TGTGCCAGCAGCTCGGGACAGGGGGCGCAGTACTTC.

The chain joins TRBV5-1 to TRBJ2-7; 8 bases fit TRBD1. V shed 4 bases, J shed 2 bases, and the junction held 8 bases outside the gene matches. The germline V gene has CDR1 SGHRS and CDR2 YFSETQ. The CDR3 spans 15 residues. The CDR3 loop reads CASSPGQGRPYEQYF. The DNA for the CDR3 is TGCGCCAGCAGCCCAGGACAGGGCCGTCCCTACGAGCAGTACTTC.

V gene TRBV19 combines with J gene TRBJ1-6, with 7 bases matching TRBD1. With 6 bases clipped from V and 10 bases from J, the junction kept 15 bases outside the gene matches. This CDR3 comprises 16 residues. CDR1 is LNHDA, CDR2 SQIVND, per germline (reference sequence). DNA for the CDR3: TGTGCCAGTAGCCTGGACAGGCTAACCCTGGGATCACCCCTCCACTTT. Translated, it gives CASSLDRLTLGSPLHF.

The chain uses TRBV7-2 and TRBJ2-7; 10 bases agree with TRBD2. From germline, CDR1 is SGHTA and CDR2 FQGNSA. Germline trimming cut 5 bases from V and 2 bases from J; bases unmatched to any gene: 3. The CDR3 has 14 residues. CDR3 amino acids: CASSRTSGTYEQYF. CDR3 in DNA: TGTGCCAGCAGCCGGACTAGCGGAACCTACGAGCAGTACTTC.

CDR3 coding DNA: TGTGCCAGCAGCTTAGTATTTGAGAGGGACACTGAAGCTTTCTTT. This gives the protein CASSLVFERDTEAFF. This chain joins TRBV7-9 and TRBJ1-1, with D unresolved. Trimming took off 1 base at V and 3 bases at J, with 12 bases between the two ends. The V gene's germline CDR1 is SEHNR and CDR2 FQNEAQ (reference sequence). The CDR3 spans 15 residues. The full variable domain, rest sourced from reference TRBV7-9 and TRBJ1-1, is DTGVSQNPRHKITKRGQNVTFRCDPISEHNRLYWYRQTLGQGPEFLTYFQNEAQLEKSRLLSDRFSAERPKGSFSTLEIQRTEQGDSAMYLCASSLVFERDTEAFFGQGTRLTVV.

The CDR3 nucleotides read TGCGCCAGCAGCTTGGGTTCAGGGGCCCCCAGCACAGATACGCAGTATTTT. This translates into CASSLGSGAPSTDTQYF. The chain links TRBV5-1 to TRBJ2-3, with a weak D call TRBD1 (6 bases). This CDR3 is 17 amino acids long. Germline V gene data show CDR1 as SGHRS and CDR2 as YFSETQ. The V and J ends lost 0 bases and 0 bases respectively, with 14 bases between them.

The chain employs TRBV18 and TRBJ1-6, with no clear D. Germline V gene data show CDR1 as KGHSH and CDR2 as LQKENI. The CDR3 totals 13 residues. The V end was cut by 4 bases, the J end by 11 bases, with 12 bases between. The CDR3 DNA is TGTGCCAGCTCACTTATCGGGAGCCCACCCCTCCACTTT. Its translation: CASSLIGSPPLHF.

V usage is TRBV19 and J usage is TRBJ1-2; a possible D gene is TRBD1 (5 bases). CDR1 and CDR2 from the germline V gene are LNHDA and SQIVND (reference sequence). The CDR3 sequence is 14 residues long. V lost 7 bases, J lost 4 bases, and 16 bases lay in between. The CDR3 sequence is CASNGVDSIYGYTF. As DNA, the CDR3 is TGTGCCAGTAATGGGGTTGACAGTATCTATGGCTACACCTTC.

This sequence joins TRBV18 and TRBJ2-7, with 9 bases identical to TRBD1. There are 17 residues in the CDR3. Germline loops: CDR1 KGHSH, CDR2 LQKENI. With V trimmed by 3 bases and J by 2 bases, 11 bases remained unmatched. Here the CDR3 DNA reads TGTGCCAGCTCACCCGTTCCCGGGACAGGGATGACCTACGAGCAGTACTTC. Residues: CASSPVPGTGMTYEQYF.

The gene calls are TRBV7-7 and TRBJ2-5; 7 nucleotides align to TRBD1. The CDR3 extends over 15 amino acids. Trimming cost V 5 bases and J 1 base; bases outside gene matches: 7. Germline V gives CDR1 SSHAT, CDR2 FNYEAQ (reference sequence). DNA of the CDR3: TGTGCCAGCAGCGCCTACGGGACAGCCCAAGAGACCCAGTACTTC. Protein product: CASSAYGTAQETQYF.